The present T cell receptor (beta chain) was sequenced within a study of CD8+ T cells in alopecia areata. Study-wide context: Affected scalp percentage set treated patients' severity scores. General study points: Scalp sample sequencing also detects resident alphabeta T cells of normal skin. There were many expanded lesional clones persisting in scalp and blood during tofacitinib. With one nonresponder, baseline CD8+ expansion's link to response remains uncertain.

A word on this clone: Antigen: not known.

cDNA serving as the sequencing template came from extracted, reverse transcribed RNA. The protocol was immunoSEQ multiplex PCR, while the TCRdb copy is restricted to in-frame clones and leaves out a portion. The table records 150,000 to 200,000 clones, more than 50% of them present only once. This sample's treatment: oral pan-JAK inhibitor, 5-10 mg twice daily. CDR1 is SSHAT and CDR2 is FNYEAQ in the germline V gene (reference sequence). This CDR3 region has 15 residues. Trimming left V 2 bases short and J 2 bases short, with 12 bases between. Sequencing was performed on CD4+ T cells sorted from blood, taken at week 24, from a patient treated with tofacitinib. This TCR derives from a human donor with alopecia areata. This chain links TRBV7-7 with TRBJ2-5; no clear D. CDR3 DNA: TGTGCCAGCAGCTTAACCGTCCGTACACAAGAGACCCAGTACTTC. This gives the protein CASSLTVRTQETQYF.